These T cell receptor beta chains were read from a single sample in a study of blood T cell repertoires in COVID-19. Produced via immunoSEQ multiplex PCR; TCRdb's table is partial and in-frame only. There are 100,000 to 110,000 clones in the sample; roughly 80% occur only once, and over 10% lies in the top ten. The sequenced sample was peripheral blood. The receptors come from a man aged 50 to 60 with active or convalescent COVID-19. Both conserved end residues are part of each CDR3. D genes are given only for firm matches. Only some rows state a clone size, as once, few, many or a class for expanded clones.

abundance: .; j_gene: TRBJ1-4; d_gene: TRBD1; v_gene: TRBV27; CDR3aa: CASSKGDRDAGKLFF; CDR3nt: TGTGCCAGCAGTAAAGGGGACAGGGACGCCGGAAAACTGTTTTTT
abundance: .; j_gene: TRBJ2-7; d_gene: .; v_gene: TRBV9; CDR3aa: CASSERGGDGRRPNGNEQYF; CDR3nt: TGTGCCAGCAGCGAGAGGGGGGGTGACGGGAGGAGGCCTAACGGAAACGAGCAGTACTTC
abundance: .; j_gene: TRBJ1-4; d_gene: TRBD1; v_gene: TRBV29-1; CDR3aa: CSVDTGTGREKLFF; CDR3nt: TGCAGCGTTGACACCGGGACAGGACGTGAAAAACTGTTTTTT
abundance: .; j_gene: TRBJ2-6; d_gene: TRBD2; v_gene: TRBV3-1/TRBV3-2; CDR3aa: CASSQGLASGANVLTF; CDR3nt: TGTGCCAGCAGCCAGGGACTAGCAAGTGGGGCCAACGTCCTGACTTTC
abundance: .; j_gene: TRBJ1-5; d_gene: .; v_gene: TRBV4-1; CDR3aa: CASSQAGRGNQPQHF; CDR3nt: TGCGCCAGCAGCCAAGCTGGGAGAGGGAATCAGCCCCAGCATTTT
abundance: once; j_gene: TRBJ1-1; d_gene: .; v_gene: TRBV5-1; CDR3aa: CASSYDSYTEAFF; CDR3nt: TGCGCCAGCAGCTACGACAGTTACACTGAAGCTTTCTTT
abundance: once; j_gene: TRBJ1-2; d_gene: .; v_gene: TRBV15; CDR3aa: CATSRDLTGTNYGYTF; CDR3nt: TGTGCCACCAGCAGAGATCTTACAGGGACCAACTATGGCTACACCTTC
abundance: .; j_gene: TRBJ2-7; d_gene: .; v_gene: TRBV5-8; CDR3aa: CASSLGSGSTYEQYF; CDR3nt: TGTGCCAGCAGCTTGGGAAGCGGCAGTACCTACGAGCAGTACTTC
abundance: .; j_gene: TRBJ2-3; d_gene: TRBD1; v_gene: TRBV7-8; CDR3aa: CASSARQGLTADTQYF; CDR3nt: TGTGCCAGCAGCGCCAGACAGGGCCTGACGGCAGATACGCAGTATTTT
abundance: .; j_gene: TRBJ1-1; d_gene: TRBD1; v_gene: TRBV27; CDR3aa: CASSLFGQVTEAFF; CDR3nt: TGTGCCAGCAGTTTATTCGGACAGGTCACTGAAGCTTTCTTT
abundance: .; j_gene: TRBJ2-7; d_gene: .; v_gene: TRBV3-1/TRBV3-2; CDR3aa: CASSQEGQTYEQYF; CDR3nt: TGTGCCAGCAGCCAAGAGGGGCAGACCTACGAGCAGTACTTC
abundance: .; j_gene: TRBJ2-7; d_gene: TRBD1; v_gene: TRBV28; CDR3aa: CASSLGTDYEQYF; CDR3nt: TGTGCCAGCAGTTTAGGGACAGATTACGAGCAGTACTTC
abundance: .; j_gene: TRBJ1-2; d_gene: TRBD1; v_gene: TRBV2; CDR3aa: CASSGTGANYGYTF; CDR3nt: TGTGCCAGCAGCGGGACAGGGGCTAACTATGGCTACACCTTC
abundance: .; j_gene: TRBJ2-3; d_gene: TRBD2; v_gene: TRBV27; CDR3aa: CASRPLAGGGPDTQYF; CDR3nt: TGTGCCAGCAGACCATTAGCGGGAGGTGGGCCAGATACGCAGTATTTT
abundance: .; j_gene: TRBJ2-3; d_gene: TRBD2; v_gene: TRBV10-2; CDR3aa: CASMSGGQDTQYF; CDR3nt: TGCGCCAGCATGAGCGGGGGCCAAGATACGCAGTATTTT
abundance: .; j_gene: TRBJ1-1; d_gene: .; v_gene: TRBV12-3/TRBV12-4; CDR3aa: CASSLGQAGYAFF; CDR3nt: TGTGCCAGCAGTTTAGGGCAGGCAGGGTACGCTTTCTTT
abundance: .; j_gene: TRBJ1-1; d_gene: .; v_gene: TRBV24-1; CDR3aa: CATSEGANTEAFF; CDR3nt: TGTGCCACCAGTGAGGGGGCAAACACTGAAGCTTTCTTT
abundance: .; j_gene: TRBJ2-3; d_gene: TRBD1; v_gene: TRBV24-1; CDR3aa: CATSDRDRDTDTQYF; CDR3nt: TGTGCCACCAGTGATAGGGACAGGGACACAGATACGCAGTATTTT
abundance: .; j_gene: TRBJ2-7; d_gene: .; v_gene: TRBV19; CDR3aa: CASSIEAGSYEQYF; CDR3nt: TGTGCCAGTAGTATAGAGGCGGGATCCTACGAGCAGTACTTC
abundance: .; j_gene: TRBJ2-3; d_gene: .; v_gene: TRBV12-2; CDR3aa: CASRPRDRGTDTQYF; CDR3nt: TGTGCAAGTCGCCCCCGGGACAGGGGCACAGATACGCAGTATTTT
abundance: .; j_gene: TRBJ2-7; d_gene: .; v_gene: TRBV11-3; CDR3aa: CASSLLGSLVGDEQYF; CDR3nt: TGTGCCAGCAGCTTACTAGGTTCCCTAGTCGGCGACGAGCAGTACTTC
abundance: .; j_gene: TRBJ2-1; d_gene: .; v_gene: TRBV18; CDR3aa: CASSPPGQGSSGSYEQFF; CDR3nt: TGTGCCAGCTCACCACCGGGACAGGGTTCGAGCGGGAGCTATGAGCAGTTCTTC
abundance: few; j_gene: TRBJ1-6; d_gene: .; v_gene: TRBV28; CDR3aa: CASSLEQGWSPLHF; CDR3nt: TGTGCCAGCAGTTTAGAACAGGGCTGGTCACCCCTCCACTTT
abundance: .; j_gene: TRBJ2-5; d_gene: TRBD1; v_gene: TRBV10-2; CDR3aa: CASKDRPMETQYF; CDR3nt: TGCGCCAGCAAGGACAGGCCCATGGAGACCCAGTACTTC
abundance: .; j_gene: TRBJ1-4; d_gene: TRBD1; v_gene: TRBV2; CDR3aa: CASSEARGQGAEKLFF; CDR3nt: TGTGCCAGCAGTGAAGCAAGGGGACAGGGGGCTGAAAAACTGTTTTTT
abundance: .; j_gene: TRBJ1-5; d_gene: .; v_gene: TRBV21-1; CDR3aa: CATLPGQGLFWPQHF; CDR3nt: TGTGCCACCCTGCCGGGACAGGGACTTTTCTGGCCCCAGCATTTT
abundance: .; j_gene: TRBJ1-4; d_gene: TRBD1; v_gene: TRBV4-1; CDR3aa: CASSQGQGGVEEKLFF; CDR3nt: TGCGCCAGCAGCCAGGGACAGGGAGGAGTGGAGGAAAAACTGTTTTTT